Presented here are 32 T cell receptor beta chains from one specimen sequenced in a study of T cell responses to AZD1222 COVID-19 vaccine. Libraries were prepared by immunoSEQ multiplex PCR; TCRdb keeps only in-frame clonotypes and omits some of them. Of under 200,000 clones listed, almost 95% were seen once; the top ten hold 7.5% to 9.5%. The material sequenced was peripheral blood, taken on day 0 of AZD1222 vaccination. Receptor source: an adult in good health.

The chain combines TRBV24-1 with TRBJ1-2; 8 bases are shared with TRBD1. V gave up 4 bases and J gave up 0 bases; unmatched junction bases: 6. This CDR3 region has 16 residues. The germline V gene has CDR1 KGHDR and CDR2 SFDVKD. CDR3 amino acids: CATSEGPTGANYGYTF. The CDR3 nucleotides are TGTGCCACCAGTGAGGGCCCGACAGGGGCTAACTATGGCTACACCTTC.

CDR3 loop: CASSLSGAQPQHF. The CDR3 DNA reads TGTGCCAGCAGCCTCTCTGGGGCCCAGCCCCAGCATTTT. The chain recombines TRBV9 with TRBJ1-5, with a tentative D call TRBD1 (5 bases). The CDR3 is made up of 13 amino acids. Germline lookup yields CDR1 SGDLS and CDR2 YYNGEE. V lost 4 bases and J 7 bases, leaving 12 bases between the germline ends. Full variable domain (missing parts from reference TRBV9 and TRBJ1-5): DSGVTQTPKHLITATGQRVTLRCSPRSGDLSVYWYQQSLDQGLQFLIQYYNGEERAKGNILERFSAQQFPDLHSELNLSSLELGDSALYFCASSLSGAQPQHFGDGTRLSIL.

This clone has only one observation. The rearrangement links TRBV30 to TRBJ2-4; no reliable D call. This CDR3 is 12 amino acids long. Germline assignment: CDR1 GTSNPN and CDR2 SVGIG (reference sequence). V gave up 4 bases and J gave up 3 bases, with 7 bases separating them. The CDR3 is CAWTSSKNIQYF. The DNA for the CDR3 is TGTGCCTGGACCAGTAGCAAAAACATTCAGTACTTC.

This clone was recorded only once. This chain joins TRBV28 and TRBJ1-2; D remains ambiguous. Germline-derived CDR1 and CDR2 are MDHEN and SYDVKM. CDR3 size: 14 residues. V was trimmed by 3 bases and J by 0 bases, leaving 8 bases between them. CDR3 amino acids: CASSFNIPNYGYTF. CDR3 DNA sequence: TGTGCCAGCAGTTTTAACATCCCTAACTATGGCTACACCTTC.

This clone was picked up a small number of times. This chain connects TRBV24-1 to TRBJ2-1; D unclear. The CDR3 has 13 amino acids. V lost 5 bases and J lost 1, with 5 bases in between. CDR1 and CDR2 (germline): KGHDR, SFDVKD. CDR3 in amino acids: CATSGLSYNEQFF. The CDR3 nucleotides read TGTGCCACCAGTGGACTGTCCTACAATGAGCAGTTCTTC.

The chain joins TRBV6-5 to TRBJ1-2; tentatively, D is TRBD1 (5 bases). The germline V gene has CDR1 MNHEY and CDR2 SVGAGI. The V end was cut by 8 bases, the J end by 0 bases, with 10 bases between. The CDR3 is 13 residues long. Here the CDR3 reads CASSDRPNYGYTF. Written as DNA, the CDR3 is TGTGCCAGCTCCGACAGACCTAACTATGGCTACACCTTC.

The CDR3 spells CASSGPGGSGYGYTF. In DNA form, the CDR3 reads TGTGCCAGCAGCGGGCCCGGGGGAAGCGGCTATGGCTACACCTTC. V usage is TRBV7-2 and J usage is TRBJ1-2; D possibly corresponds to TRBD1 (5 bases). There are 15 residues in the CDR3. Germline V gives CDR1 SGHTA, CDR2 FQGNSA. V was shortened by 5 bases and J by 4 bases, with 17 bases between the two germline ends.

The CDR3 protein is CASSPLVGQYNEQFF. The DNA for the CDR3 is TGTGCCAGCTCACCACTCGTGGGACAGTACAATGAGCAGTTCTTC. The chain combines TRBV18 with TRBJ2-1, with 7 bases aligning to TRBD1. Germline trimming cut 1 base from V and 4 bases from J; bases unmatched to any gene: 4. Germline V gene sequence: CDR1 KGHSH, CDR2 LQKENI. This CDR3 has 15 residues.

The J gene is TRBJ1-4, the V gene TRBV2; D gene uncertain. The germline V gene has CDR1 SNHLY and CDR2 FYNNEI. Trimming pared 6 bases from V and 4 bases from J, leaving 18 bases between. This CDR3 is built from 16 residues. The CDR3 loop reads CASSVRGGLSNEKLFF. CDR3 coding DNA: TGTGCCAGCAGCGTTCGGGGAGGACTTAGTAATGAAAAACTGTTTTTT.

In nucleotides, the CDR3 is TGTGCCAGTAGTATAGCGGGGCCCTCCTACGAGCAGTACTTC. It specifies CASSIAGPSYEQYF. The chain joins TRBV19 to TRBJ2-7; D might be TRBD1 or TRBD2, each matching 5 bases. V was cut by 1 base and J by 0 bases, with 7 bases left in between. Germline V gene lookup returns CDR1 LNHDA and CDR2 SQIVND (reference sequence). The CDR3 has 14 amino acids.

The V and J genes are TRBV28 and TRBJ2-1; 7 nucleotides agree with TRBD2. From germline, CDR1 is MDHEN and CDR2 SYDVKM. CDR3 length equals 11 residues. The J segment lost 12 bases and the V segment lost 8 bases, leaving 7 bases of the junction unmatched. CDR3 sequence: CASGAGAGQFF. The CDR3 DNA is TGTGCCAGCGGGGCGGGAGCCGGGCAGTTCTTC.

This sequence joins TRBV4-1 and TRBJ2-3, with D possibly being TRBD1 or TRBD2 (5 bases each). The germline CDR1 and CDR2 sequences are MGHRA and YSYEKL. This CDR3 is built from 19 residues. V lost 0 bases and J lost 0, with 19 bases in between. CDR3 coding DNA: TGCGCCAGCAGCCAAGATCTCGTAACTGGGGGATCCAGCACAGATACGCAGTATTTT. Residues: CASSQDLVTGGSSTDTQYF.

V is TRBV5-5 and J is TRBJ2-7; 7 positions match TRBD2. The CDR3 spans 15 residues. V lost 0 bases and J lost 3; bases outside the gene matches: 6. Germline lookup yields CDR1 SGHKS and CDR2 YYEKEE (reference sequence). CDR3 DNA sequence: TGTGCCAGCAGCTTGGACGGGACTACCGTCTACGAGCAGTACTTC. Protein sequence: CASSLDGTTVYEQYF.

This clone was seen a single time. V gene TRBV29-1 combines with J gene TRBJ1-2; TRBD1 matches at 11 bases. The CDR3 is 13 amino acids. Germline V gives CDR1 SQVTM, CDR2 ANQGSEA. V trimming: 5 bases; J trimming: 6 bases; junction bases outside the gene matches: 5. The CDR3 reads CSVHRDRGNGYTF. CDR3 coding DNA: TGCAGCGTTCACCGGGACAGGGGGAATGGCTACACCTTC.

The chain joins TRBV5-1 to TRBJ1-6, with 11 bases identical to TRBD1. Per germline, CDR1 SGHRS and CDR2 YFSETQ. Trimming cost V 4 bases and J 9 bases; bases outside gene matches: 6. The length of the CDR3 is 15 residues. The CDR3 DNA is TGCGCCAGCAGCCCGGGGGACAGGGGGAGTTCACCCCTCCACTTT. As protein: CASSPGDRGSSPLHF.

The genes are TRBV15 and TRBJ1-2, with TRBD1 identical over 11 bases. Germline CDR1 reads LNHNV; CDR2 reads YYDKDF (reference sequence). J was trimmed by 8 bases and V by 5 bases; bases with no gene match: 4. The CDR3 runs to 13 residues. In DNA form, the CDR3 reads TGTGCCACCAGCGGACAGGGGGCGTGGGGCTACACCTTC. Amino acid sequence: CATSGQGAWGYTF.

V is TRBV28 and J is TRBJ1-2, with D possibly matching TRBD1 (5 bases). V was pared by 7 bases and J by 6 bases, with 15 bases between. Germline CDR1 and CDR2: MDHEN and SYDVKM. CDR3 length: 13 amino acids. CDR3 in amino acids: CASNPLGPDGYTF. CDR3 sequence (DNA): TGTGCCAGCAACCCATTGGGGCCTGATGGCTACACCTTC.

The rearrangement joins TRBV5-6 to TRBJ1-6, with D uncertain. The length of the CDR3 is 12 residues. Germline V gene sequence: CDR1 SGHDT, CDR2 YYEEEE. Between the trimmed V and J ends, which lost 4 bases and 6 bases, there was a span of 5 bases. The CDR3: CASSALNSPLHF. CDR3 sequence (DNA): TGTGCCAGCAGCGCCCTTAATTCACCCCTCCACTTT.

About this clone: One junction end disagrees with the germline gene, perhaps due to a read error. The chain links TRBV7-3 to TRBJ2-7; no reliable D call. The CDR3 loop spans 13 amino acids. Germline CDR1 SGHTA, CDR2 FQGTGA. Here the CDR3 reads CASSLTGRDGWDF. The CDR3 nucleotides are TGTGCCAGCAGCTTAACGGGTCGAGACGGGTGGGACTTC.

This clone was observed a single time. The chain links TRBV7-2 to TRBJ2-7, with D perhaps TRBD2 (5 bases). CDR3 length equals 14 residues. The V end lost 0 bases, the J end lost 4 bases, and 10 bases lay between the germline ends. From germline, CDR1 is SGHTA and CDR2 FQGNSA. The CDR3 coding sequence is TGTGCCAGCAGCTTAGCCCCTGGGAGTTACGAGCAGTACTTC. It yields the protein CASSLAPGSYEQYF.

V usage is TRBV15 and J usage is TRBJ2-3; D gene ambiguous. Germline values: CDR1 LNHNV, CDR2 YYDKDF (reference sequence). CDR3 length: 14 amino acids. V dropped 1 base and J dropped 4 bases, with 9 bases sitting between them. This CDR3 reads CATSRASPADTQYF. The CDR3 DNA sequence: TGTGCCACCAGCAGAGCGAGTCCCGCAGATACGCAGTATTTT.

This clone was seen only once. The V gene is TRBV7-8, the J gene TRBJ1-5; the D gene is possibly TRBD1 (5 bases). This CDR3 has 16 residues. Germline CDR1 reads SGHVS; CDR2 reads FQNEAQ. V lost 0 bases and J 7 bases, leaving 16 bases between the germline ends. The CDR3 nucleotides are TGTGCCAGCAGCTTAGCGCCCCGGCCAGGGCGGCAGCCCCAGCATTTT. This gives the protein CASSLAPRPGRQPQHF.

The chain is built from TRBV19 and TRBJ1-3; possible D gene TRBD1, 5 bases. Looked up from germline, CDR1 is LNHDA and CDR2 is SQIVND (reference sequence). The CDR3 loop spans 13 amino acids. V gave up 8 bases and J gave up 2 bases, with 10 bases separating them. This CDR3 reads CASSTDPGNTIYF. Written as DNA, the CDR3 is TGTGCCAGTTCGACAGATCCTGGAAACACCATATATTTT.

This clone is a singleton in its sample. The rearrangement links TRBV3-1 (or the pseudogene TRBV3-2) to TRBJ1-6; 8 bases map to TRBD1. The CDR3 sequence is 14 residues long. Germline CDR1 reads LGHDT; CDR2 reads YNNKEL (reference sequence). J gave up 10 bases and V 1 base, and 3 bases lay outside the gene matches. In nucleotides, the CDR3 is TGTGCCAGCAGCCAAGTCAGGGGGCAATCACCCCTCCACTTT. The encoded protein is CASSQVRGQSPLHF.

V gene TRBV19 combines with J gene TRBJ2-2, with D perhaps matching TRBD1 (6 bases). The germline V gene encodes CDR1 LNHDA and CDR2 SQIVND (reference sequence). This CDR3 is built from 14 residues. The V and J ends lost 9 bases and 3 bases respectively, with 14 bases between them. This chain's CDR3 is CARDSEKDTGELFF. The DNA for the CDR3 is TGTGCCAGGGACAGTGAAAAGGACACCGGGGAGCTGTTTTTT.

This chain links TRBV7-2 with TRBJ2-3; TRBD2 matches 9 bases. Trimming took 1 base from V and 0 from J; bases not matched to a gene: 8. Germline CDR1 is SGHTA and CDR2 is FQGNSA. The CDR3 is made up of 18 amino acids. The CDR3 nucleotides read TGTGCCAGCAGCTTAGAAGGGCTAGCGGGGACTAGCACAGATACGCAGTATTTT. Translation: CASSLEGLAGTSTDTQYF.

This clone was observed a single time. At one end, the junction sequence differs from germline, possibly due to a read error. This chain joins TRBV11-2 and TRBJ2-7, with 9 nucleotides matching TRBD1. The CDR3 spans 13 residues. Germline-derived CDR1 and CDR2 are SGHAT and FQNNGV. CDR3 sequence reads: CASASGTGFLIDF. CDR3 nucleotides: TGTGCCAGCGCCTCCGGGACAGGGTTCTTAATTGACTTC.

V and J are TRBV6-4 and TRBJ1-2; D remains unclear. This CDR3 has 11 amino acids. Germline V gene data show CDR1 as MRHNA and CDR2 as SNTAGT. V lost 3 bases and J 7 bases, leaving 6 bases between the germline ends. In nucleotides, the CDR3 is TGTGCCAGCAGTGAGGGAGGTGGCTACACCTTC. Its translation: CASSEGGGYTF.

This chain connects TRBV3-1 (or the pseudogene TRBV3-2) to TRBJ2-7, with 9 bases lining up with TRBD1. Germline-derived CDR1 and CDR2 are LGHDT and YNNKEL (reference sequence). V lost 6 bases to trimming and J lost 5 bases; unmatched junction nucleotides: 8. The CDR3 extends over 14 amino acids. Written as DNA, the CDR3 is TGTGCCAGCAGTTACGACAGGGGGGTCGACGAGCAGTACTTC. It is translated as CASSYDRGVDEQYF.

The chain uses TRBV19 and TRBJ2-2; TRBD1 is a possible D gene (5 bases). Germline CDR1 and CDR2: LNHDA and SQIVND (reference sequence). V was pared by 8 bases and J by 3 bases, with 19 bases between. The CDR3 spans 16 residues. CDR3 protein: CASCLLGQSDTGELFF. The CDR3 DNA sequence: TGTGCCAGTTGCCTTTTGGGGCAGTCGGACACCGGGGAGCTGTTTTTT.

V gene TRBV6-2 or TRBV6-3 combines with J gene TRBJ2-5, with 11 nucleotides matching TRBD2. After removal of 6 bases from V and 1 base from J, the junction contained 4 bases not matched to a gene. The CDR3 consists of 15 residues. Germline CDR1 is MNHEY and CDR2 is SVGEGT. The CDR3 DNA reads as TGTGCCAGCAGCCCGGGGACTAGCGGCCAAGAGACCCAGTACTTC. Translated: CASSPGTSGQETQYF.

This chain's CDR3 is CASSDPGVPYEQYF. The CDR3 DNA reads TGTGCCAGCAGTGACCCCGGGGTACCCTACGAGCAGTACTTC. This chain links TRBV2 with TRBJ2-7, with D possibly TRBD2 on 5 matching bases. The CDR3 is 14 amino acids. With 3 bases removed from V and 2 bases from J, the gap between germline ends came to 11 bases. Germline lookup yields CDR1 SNHLY and CDR2 FYNNEI.